This T cell receptor (beta chain) was profiled in a study of metastatic and nonmetastatic thyroid tumors. This clone was detected many times. Germline CDR1 is SGHRS and CDR2 is YFSETQ. CDR3 length equals 15 residues. V lost 4 bases to trimming and J lost 0 bases, with 14 bases between them. Patients were all untreated before their thyroid surgery. With MiXCR, TCRdb reprocessed the PCR reads. Here the sample spans roughly 58,000 clones, roughly 4% being singletons. The clonotype was recovered from a female donor with papillary thyroid cancer or a benign thyroid nodule (not recorded which). Some clones in this sample may be carry-over from other donors' samples. Sequencing was carried out using blood. The gene calls are TRBV5-1 and TRBJ2-7, with D tentatively TRBD2 (6 bases). The CDR3 DNA reads TGCGCCAGCAGCCCATCCGGGGGTCCCTCCTACGAGCAGTACTTC. Translation: CASSPSGGPSYEQYF. Full variable domain (rest looked up from reference TRBV5-1 and TRBJ2-7): KAGVTQTPRYLIKTRGQQVTLSCSPISGHRSVSWYQQTPGQGLQFLFEYFSETQRNKGNFPGRFSGRQFSNSRSEMNVSTLELGDSALYLCASSPSGGPSYEQYFGPGTRLTVT.